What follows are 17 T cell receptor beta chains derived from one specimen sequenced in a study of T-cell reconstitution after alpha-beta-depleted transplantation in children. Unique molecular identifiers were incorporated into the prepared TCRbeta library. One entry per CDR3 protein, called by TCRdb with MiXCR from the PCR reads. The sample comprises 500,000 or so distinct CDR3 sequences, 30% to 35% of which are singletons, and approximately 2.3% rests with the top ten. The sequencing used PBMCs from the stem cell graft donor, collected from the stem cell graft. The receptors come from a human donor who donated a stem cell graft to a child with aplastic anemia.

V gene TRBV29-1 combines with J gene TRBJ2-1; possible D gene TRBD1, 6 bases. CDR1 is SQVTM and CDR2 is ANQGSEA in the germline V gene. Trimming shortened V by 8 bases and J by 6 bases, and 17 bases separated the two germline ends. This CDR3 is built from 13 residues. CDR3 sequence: CSPVAGDRNEQFF. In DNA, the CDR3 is TGCAGCCCCGTGGCAGGGGACCGCAATGAGCAGTTCTTC.

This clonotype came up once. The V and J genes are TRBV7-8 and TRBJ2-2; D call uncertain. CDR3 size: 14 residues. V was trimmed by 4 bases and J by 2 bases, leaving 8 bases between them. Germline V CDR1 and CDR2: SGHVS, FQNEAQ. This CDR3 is CASSSPGNTGELFF. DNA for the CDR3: TGTGCCAGCAGCTCACCCGGTAACACCGGGGAGCTGTTTTTT.

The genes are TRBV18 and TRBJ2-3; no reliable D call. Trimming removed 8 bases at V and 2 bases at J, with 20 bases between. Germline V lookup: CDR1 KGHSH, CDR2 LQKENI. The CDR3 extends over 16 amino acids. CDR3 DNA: TGTGCCAGCCCCCCTCCCGGCAGGAACCCCACAGATACGCAGTATTTT. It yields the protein CASPPPGRNPTDTQYF.

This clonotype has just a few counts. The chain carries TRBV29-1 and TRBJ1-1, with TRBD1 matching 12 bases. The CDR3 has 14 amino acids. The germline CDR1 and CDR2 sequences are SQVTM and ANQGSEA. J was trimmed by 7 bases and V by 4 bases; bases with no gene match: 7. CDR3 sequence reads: CSVVSGQGAGEAFF. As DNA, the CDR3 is TGCAGCGTTGTGTCGGGACAGGGGGCTGGTGAAGCTTTCTTT.

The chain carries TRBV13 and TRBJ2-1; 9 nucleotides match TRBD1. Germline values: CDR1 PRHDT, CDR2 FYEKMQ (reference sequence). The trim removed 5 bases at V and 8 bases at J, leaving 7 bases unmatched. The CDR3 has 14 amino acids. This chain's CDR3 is CASSLQGQGYEQFF. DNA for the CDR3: TGTGCCAGCAGCCTCCAGGGACAGGGTTATGAGCAGTTCTTC. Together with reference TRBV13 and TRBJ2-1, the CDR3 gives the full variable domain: AAGVIQSPRHLIKEKRETATLKCYPIPRHDTVYWYQQGPGQDPQFLISFYEKMQSDKGSIPDRFSAQQFSDYHSELNMSSLELGDSALYFCASSLQGQGYEQFFGPGTRLTVL.

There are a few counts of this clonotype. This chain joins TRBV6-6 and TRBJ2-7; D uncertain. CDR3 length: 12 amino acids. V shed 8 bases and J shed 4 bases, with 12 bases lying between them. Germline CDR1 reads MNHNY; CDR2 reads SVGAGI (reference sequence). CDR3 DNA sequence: TGTGCCAGCCTTGGAACTGGGTACGAGCAGTACGTC. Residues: CASLGTGYEQYV.

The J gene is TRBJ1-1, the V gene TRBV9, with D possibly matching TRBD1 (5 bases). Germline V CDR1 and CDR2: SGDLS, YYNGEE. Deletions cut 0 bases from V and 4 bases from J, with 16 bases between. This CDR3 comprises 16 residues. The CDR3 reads CASSVDGRAIGTEAFF. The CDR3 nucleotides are TGTGCCAGCAGCGTAGACGGCAGGGCGATCGGCACTGAAGCTTTCTTT.

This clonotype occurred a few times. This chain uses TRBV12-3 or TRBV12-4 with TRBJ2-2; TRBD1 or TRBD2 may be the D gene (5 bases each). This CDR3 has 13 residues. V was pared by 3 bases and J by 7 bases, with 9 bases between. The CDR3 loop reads CASSFLGVGELFF. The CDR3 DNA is TGTGCCAGCAGTTTTCTGGGGGTCGGGGAGCTGTTTTTT.

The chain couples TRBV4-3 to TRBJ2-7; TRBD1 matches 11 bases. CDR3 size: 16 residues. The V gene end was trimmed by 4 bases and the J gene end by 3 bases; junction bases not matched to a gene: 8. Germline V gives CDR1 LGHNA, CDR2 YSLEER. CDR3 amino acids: CASSPGGQGAGYEQYF. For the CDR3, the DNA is TGCGCCAGCAGCCCTGGAGGACAGGGGGCGGGCTACGAGCAGTACTTC.

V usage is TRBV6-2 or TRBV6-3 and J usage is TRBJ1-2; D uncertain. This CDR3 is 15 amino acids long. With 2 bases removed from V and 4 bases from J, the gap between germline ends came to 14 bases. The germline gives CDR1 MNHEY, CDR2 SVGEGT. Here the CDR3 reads CASSYEGWRSYGYTF. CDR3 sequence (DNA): TGTGCCAGCAGTTACGAGGGCTGGAGGAGCTATGGCTACACCTTC.

CDR3 region: CSARLAGRETQYF. In DNA form, the CDR3 reads TGCAGTGCTCGACTAGCGGGACGGGAGACCCAGTACTTC. V gene TRBV20-1 combines with J gene TRBJ2-5, with 11 positions matching TRBD2. The V gene end was trimmed by 5 bases and the J gene end by 5 bases; junction bases not matched to a gene: 4. Germline assignment: CDR1 DFQATT and CDR2 SNEGSKA (reference sequence). CDR3 length equals 13 residues.

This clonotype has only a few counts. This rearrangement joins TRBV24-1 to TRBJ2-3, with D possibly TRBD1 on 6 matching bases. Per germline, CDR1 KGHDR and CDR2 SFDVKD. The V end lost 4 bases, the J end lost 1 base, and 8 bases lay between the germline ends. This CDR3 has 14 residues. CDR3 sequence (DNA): TGTGCCACCAGTGACTGGACAGGCACAGATACGCAGTATTTT. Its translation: CATSDWTGTDTQYF.

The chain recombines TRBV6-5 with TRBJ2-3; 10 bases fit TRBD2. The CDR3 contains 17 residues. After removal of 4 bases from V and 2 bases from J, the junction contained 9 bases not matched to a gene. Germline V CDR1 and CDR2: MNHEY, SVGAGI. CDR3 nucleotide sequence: TGTGCCAGCAGTTTGGACACTAGCGGGACACACACAGATACGCAGTATTTT. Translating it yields CASSLDTSGTHTDTQYF.

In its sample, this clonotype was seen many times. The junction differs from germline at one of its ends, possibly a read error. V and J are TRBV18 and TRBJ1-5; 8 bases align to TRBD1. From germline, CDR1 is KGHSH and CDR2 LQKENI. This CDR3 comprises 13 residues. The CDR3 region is CASSPGGGQPQHF. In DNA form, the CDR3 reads TGCGCCAGCAGCCCAGGGGGCGGTCAGCCCCAGCATTTT.

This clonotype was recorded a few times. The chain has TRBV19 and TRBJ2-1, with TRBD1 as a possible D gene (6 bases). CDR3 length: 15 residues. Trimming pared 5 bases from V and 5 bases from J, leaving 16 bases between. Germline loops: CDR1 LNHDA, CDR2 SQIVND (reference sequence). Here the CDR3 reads CASSAHRESHNEQFF. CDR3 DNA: TGTGCCAGTAGTGCCCACAGGGAATCCCACAATGAGCAGTTCTTC. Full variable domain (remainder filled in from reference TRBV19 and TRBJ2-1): DGGITQSPKYLFRKEGQNVTLSCEQNLNHDAMYWYRQDPGQGLRLIYYSQIVNDFQKGDIAEGYSVSREKKESFPLTVTSAQKNPTAFYLCASSAHRESHNEQFFGPGTRLTVL.

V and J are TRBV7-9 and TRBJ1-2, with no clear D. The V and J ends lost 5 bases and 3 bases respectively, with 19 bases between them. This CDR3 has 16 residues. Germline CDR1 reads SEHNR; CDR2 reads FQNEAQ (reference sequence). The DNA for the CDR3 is TGTGCCAGCAGCAACACTAACATAAGGGTAGACTATGGCTACACCTTC. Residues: CASSNTNIRVDYGYTF.

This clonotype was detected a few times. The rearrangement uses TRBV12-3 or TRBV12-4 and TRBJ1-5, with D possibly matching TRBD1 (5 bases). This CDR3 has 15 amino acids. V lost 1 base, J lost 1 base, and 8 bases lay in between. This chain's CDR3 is CASSLGRDSNQPQHF. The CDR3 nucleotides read TGTGCCAGCAGTTTAGGGAGGGACAGCAATCAGCCCCAGCATTTT.